Shown below are 7 T cell receptor beta chains from a single sample sequenced in a study of T cell repertoires in cytomegalovirus infection. In TCRdb, the reads were re-called with MiXCR into one record per CDR3 protein. The table includes about 180,000 distinct CDR3 sequences, approximately 18% detected once. Sample: CD8+ T cells from PBMCs. The receptor source for this set is a human donor in good health (CMV status not recorded). Some clones in this sample may be carry-over from other donors' samples.

The CDR3 bases are TGTGCCAGCAGCTCCGGACCCCTTGAGCCCCAGCATTTT. Residues: CASSSGPLEPQHF. V gene TRBV7-6 combines with J gene TRBJ1-5; D not certain. This CDR3 comprises 13 residues. Per the germline V gene, CDR1 is SGHVS and CDR2 is FNYEAQ. V dropped 4 bases and J dropped 8 bases, with 12 bases sitting between them.

This clonotype has more than one count but fewer than ten. The chain has TRBV7-2 and TRBJ1-5, with 7 nucleotides matching TRBD1. The CDR3 is 14 amino acids. Germline V gene sequence: CDR1 SGHTA, CDR2 FQGNSA. CDR3 nucleotide sequence: TGTGTGCCGAGACAGGGAATTAGCAATCAGCCCCAGCATTTT. Protein: CVPRQGISNQPQHF.

This clonotype came up a few times. The V and J genes are TRBV7-6 and TRBJ2-3, with D maybe TRBD2 (6 bases). Germline values: CDR1 SGHVS, CDR2 FNYEAQ. The CDR3 spans 16 residues. With 5 bases removed from V and 4 bases from J, the gap between germline ends came to 19 bases. The CDR3 protein is CASSRPTVGGADTQYF. The CDR3 DNA follows: TGTGCCAGCAGCCGTCCAACCGTGGGCGGGGCAGATACGCAGTATTTT.

This clonotype has a count of ten or more. V and J are TRBV7-2 and TRBJ1-5; a weak D match, TRBD1 (6 bases). Between the trimmed V and J ends, which lost 3 bases and 0 bases, there was a span of 12 bases. CDR3 size: 16 residues. Germline CDR1 reads SGHTA; CDR2 reads FQGNSA. CDR3 DNA: TGTGCCAGCAGCTTCGGGACAAGAAATAGCAATCAGCCCCAGCATTTT. Its translation is CASSFGTRNSNQPQHF.

The V gene is TRBV7-6, the J gene TRBJ2-1; 7 bases map to TRBD2. Germline assignment: CDR1 SGHVS and CDR2 FNYEAQ. Trimming cost V 5 bases and J 1 base; bases outside gene matches: 8. The CDR3 sequence is 16 residues long. This chain's CDR3 is CASSQTSEWSYNEQFF. The CDR3 coding sequence is TGTGCCAGCAGCCAAACTAGCGAGTGGTCCTACAATGAGCAGTTCTTC.

This chain joins TRBV6-2 or TRBV6-3 and TRBJ1-6; the D is unclear. The germline CDR1 and CDR2 sequences are MNHEY and SVGEGT. This CDR3 contains 14 residues. Trimming shortened V by 2 bases and J by 6 bases, and 8 bases separated the two germline ends. CDR3 residues: CASSYLGGNSPLHF. Here the CDR3 DNA reads TGTGCCAGCAGTTACCTCGGAGGTAATTCACCCCTCCACTTT.

The CDR3 DNA sequence: TGTGCCAGCAGCGCGCTAGACAGGGGGCCCTACGAGCAGTACTTC. It codes for CASSALDRGPYEQYF. The chain combines TRBV7-3 with TRBJ2-7, with TRBD1 matching 10 bases. Germline CDR1 and CDR2: SGHTA and FQGTGA. The CDR3 runs to 15 residues. V shed 5 bases and J 2 bases; nucleotides not matched to a gene: 6.